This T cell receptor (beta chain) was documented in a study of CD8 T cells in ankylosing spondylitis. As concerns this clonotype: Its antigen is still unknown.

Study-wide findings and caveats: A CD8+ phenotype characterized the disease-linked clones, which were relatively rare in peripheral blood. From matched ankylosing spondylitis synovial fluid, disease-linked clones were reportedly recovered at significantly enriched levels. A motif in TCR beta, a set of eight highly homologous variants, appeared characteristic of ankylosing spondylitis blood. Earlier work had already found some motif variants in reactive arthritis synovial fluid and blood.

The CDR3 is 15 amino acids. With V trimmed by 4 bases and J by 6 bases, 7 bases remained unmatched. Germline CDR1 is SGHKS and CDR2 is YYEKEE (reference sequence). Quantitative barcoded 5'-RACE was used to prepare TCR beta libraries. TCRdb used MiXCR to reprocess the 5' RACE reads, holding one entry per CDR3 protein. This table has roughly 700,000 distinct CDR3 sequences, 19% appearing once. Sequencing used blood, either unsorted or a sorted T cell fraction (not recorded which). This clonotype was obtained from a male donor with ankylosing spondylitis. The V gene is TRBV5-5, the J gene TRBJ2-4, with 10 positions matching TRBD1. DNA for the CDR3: TGTGCCAGCAGCGCGCCGGGACAGGGGATAAACATTCAGTACTTC. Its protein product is CASSAPGQGINIQYF.